The following is a TCR beta chain sequence with its context. Its matching antigen is unknown. This sample is drawn from a study of OX40 agonist ivuxolimab in advanced cancers. About the research overall: All patients had ivuxolimab intravenously every 2 weeks at 0.01 to 10 mg/kg. Partial responses were achieved by three patients, one with hepatocellular carcinoma and two with cutaneous melanoma.

Findings and caveats of the study: Expanded clones were, on average, more numerous in CD8+ T cells than in CD4+. Relatively little clonal expansion, among the lowest observed, appeared in partial responders at 0.1-3.0 mg/kg.

From germline, CDR1 is SGHKS and CDR2 YYEKEE (reference sequence). The CDR3 has 14 residues. V dropped 6 bases and J dropped 4; count of bases not matched to a gene: 9. The repertoire was sequenced with immunoSEQ multiplex PCR; TCRdb's copy has only in-frame clones and lacks some. The sample includes some 19,000 clones, about 76% of them seen just once. Sample: CD4+ or CD8+ T cells sorted from blood, taken in a trial of the OX40 agonist ivuxolimab. The J gene is TRBJ2-7, the V gene TRBV5-5; TRBD1 matches 8 bases. This receptor was obtained from an adult with an advanced solid tumor such as melanoma, head and neck, liver or kidney cancer. The CDR3 nucleotides are TGTGCCAGCAACTCCGGGACAGGCGTATACGAGCAGTACTTC. As protein: CASNSGTGVYEQYF.